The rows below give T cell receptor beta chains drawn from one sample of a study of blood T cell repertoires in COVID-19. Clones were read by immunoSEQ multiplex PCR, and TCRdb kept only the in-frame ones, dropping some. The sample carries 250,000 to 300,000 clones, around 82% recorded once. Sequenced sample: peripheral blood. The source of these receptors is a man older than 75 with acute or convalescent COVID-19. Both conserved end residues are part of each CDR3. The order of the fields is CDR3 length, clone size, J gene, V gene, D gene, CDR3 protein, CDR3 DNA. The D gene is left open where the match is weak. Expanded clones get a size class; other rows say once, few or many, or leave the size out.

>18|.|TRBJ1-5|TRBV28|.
CASSLRGGLLGPNQPQHF
TGTGCCAGCAGTTTAAGGGGTGGTCTCCTGGGGCCTAATCAGCCCCAGCATTTT
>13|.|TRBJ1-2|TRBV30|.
CAWGGQTNYGYTF
TGTGCCTGGGGCGGACAGACTAACTATGGCTACACCTTC
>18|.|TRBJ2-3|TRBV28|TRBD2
CASRPIGWREGQADTQYF
TGTGCCAGCAGACCTATAGGGTGGCGGGAGGGCCAGGCAGATACGCAGTATTTT
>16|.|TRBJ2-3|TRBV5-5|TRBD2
CASSLLLTGGADTQYF
TGTGCCAGCAGCTTGCTATTAACGGGAGGAGCAGATACGCAGTATTTT
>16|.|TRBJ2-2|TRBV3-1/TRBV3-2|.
CASSPRSRGATGELFF
TGTGCCAGCAGCCCTCGATCCAGGGGCGCAACCGGGGAGCTGTTTTTT
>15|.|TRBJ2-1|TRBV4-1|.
CASSQSQAVYNEQFF
TGCGCCAGCAGCCAGAGCCAGGCCGTCTACAATGAGCAGTTCTTC
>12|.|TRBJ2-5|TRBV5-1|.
CASSEELETQYF
TGCGCCAGCAGCGAGGAATTGGAGACCCAGTACTTC
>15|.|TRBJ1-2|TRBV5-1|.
CASSLGQTSIYGYTF
TGCGCCAGCAGCTTGGGACAGACCTCCATCTATGGCTACACCTTC
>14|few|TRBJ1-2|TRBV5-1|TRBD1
CASSLWTGNYGYTF
TGCGCCAGCAGCTTGTGGACAGGGAACTATGGCTACACCTTC
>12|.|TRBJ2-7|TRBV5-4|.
CATIDKPYEQYF
TGTGCCACGATAGACAAACCCTACGAGCAGTACTTC
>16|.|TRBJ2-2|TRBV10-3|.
CAISEQGSFDAGELFF
TGTGCCATCAGTGAGCAGGGTTCTTTTGACGCCGGGGAGCTGTTTTTT
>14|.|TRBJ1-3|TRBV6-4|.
CAIPTGFSGNTIYF
TGTGCCATCCCAACGGGATTCTCTGGAAACACCATATATTTT
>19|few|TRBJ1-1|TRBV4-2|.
CASSQVPYRRTGQNTEAFF
TGTGCCAGCAGCCAAGTACCGTATCGTCGTACGGGACAGAACACTGAAGCTTTCTTT
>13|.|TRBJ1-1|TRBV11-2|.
CASSLGLSGYAFF
TGTGCCAGCAGCTTGGGTTTATCAGGGTACGCTTTCTTT
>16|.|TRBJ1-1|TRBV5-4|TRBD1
CASSLGGQGDHTEAFF
TGTGCCAGCAGCTTGGGGGGACAGGGGGATCACACTGAAGCTTTCTTT
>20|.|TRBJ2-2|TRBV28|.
CASSPHLGRGDPTDTGELFF
TGTGCCAGCAGTCCGCATCTTGGGCGGGGCGATCCAACCGACACCGGGGAGCTGTTTTTT
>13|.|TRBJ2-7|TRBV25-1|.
CASQRWGDLEQYF
TGTGCCAGCCAGAGATGGGGAGATCTCGAGCAGTACTTC
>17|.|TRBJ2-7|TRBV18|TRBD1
CASSLNRPGQGTHEQYF
TGTGCCAGCTCACTAAATAGGCCGGGACAGGGTACCCACGAGCAGTACTTC
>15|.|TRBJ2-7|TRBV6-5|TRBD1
CASTTGQGIFYEQYF
TGTGCCAGCACCACAGGACAGGGGATCTTCTACGAGCAGTACTTC
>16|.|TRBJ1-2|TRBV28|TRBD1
CASSPPGQGSNYGYTF
TGTGCCAGCAGTCCCCCGGGACAGGGATCAAACTATGGCTACACCTTC
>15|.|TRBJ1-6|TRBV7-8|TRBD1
CASSTQGTYNSPLHF
TGTGCCAGCAGCACACAGGGGACCTATAATTCACCCCTCCACTTT
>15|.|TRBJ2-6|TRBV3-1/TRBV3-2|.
CASSAGYSGANVLTF
TGTGCCAGCAGCGCAGGGTACTCTGGGGCCAACGTCCTGACTTTC
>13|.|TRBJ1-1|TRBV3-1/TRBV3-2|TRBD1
CASSYTGVTEAFF
TGTGCCAGCAGCTATACAGGGGTTACTGAAGCTTTCTTT
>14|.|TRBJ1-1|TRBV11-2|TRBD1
CASSTTGGGTEAFF
TGTGCCAGCAGTACGACAGGGGGAGGAACTGAAGCTTTCTTT
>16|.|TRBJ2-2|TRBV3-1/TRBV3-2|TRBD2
CASSQVPGGRTGELFF
TGTGCCAGCAGCCAAGTCCCGGGAGGGCGGACCGGGGAGCTGTTTTTT
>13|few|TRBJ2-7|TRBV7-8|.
CASSLAGSYEQYF
TGTGCCAGCAGCTTAGCTGGGAGTTACGAGCAGTACTTC
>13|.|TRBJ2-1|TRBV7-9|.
CASSERGLDEQFF
TGTGCCAGCAGCGAACGGGGGTTGGATGAGCAGTTCTTC
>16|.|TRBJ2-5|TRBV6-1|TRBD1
CASSERGQGFQETQYF
TGTGCCAGCAGTGAAAGGGGACAGGGGTTTCAAGAGACCCAGTACTTC
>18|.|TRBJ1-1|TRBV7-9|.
CASSSRRRGARLNTEAFF
TGTGCCAGCAGCTCTAGGCGTCGGGGGGCCAGGCTGAACACTGAAGCTTTCTTT
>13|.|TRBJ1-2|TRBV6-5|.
CASQPRGNYGYTF
TGTGCCAGCCAGCCCCGGGGTAACTATGGCTACACCTTC
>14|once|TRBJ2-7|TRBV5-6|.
CASSQGLQPYEQYF
TGTGCCAGCAGCCAGGGACTCCAACCCTACGAGCAGTACTTC
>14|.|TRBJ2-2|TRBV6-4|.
CASSVKAGTGELFF
TGTGCCAGCAGTGTTAAGGCAGGCACCGGGGAGCTGTTTTTT
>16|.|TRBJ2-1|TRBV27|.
CASSPDRTVSYNEQFF
TGTGCCAGCAGTCCCGACAGGACCGTATCCTACAATGAGCAGTTCTTC
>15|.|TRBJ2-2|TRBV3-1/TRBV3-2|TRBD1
CASSQGTGGFGELFF
TGTGCCAGCAGCCAAGGGACAGGGGGCTTCGGGGAGCTGTTTTTT
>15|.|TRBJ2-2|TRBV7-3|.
CASSSGRVDTGELFF
TGTGCCAGCAGCTCCGGCAGGGTAGACACCGGGGAGCTGTTTTTT
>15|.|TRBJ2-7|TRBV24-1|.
CATSPVGGPLYEQYF
TGTGCCACCAGTCCCGTGGGGGGACCCCTCTACGAGCAGTACTTC
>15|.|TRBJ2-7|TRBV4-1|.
CASSQDRGQTYEQYF
TGCGCCAGCAGCCAAGATAGAGGGCAGACCTACGAGCAGTACTTC
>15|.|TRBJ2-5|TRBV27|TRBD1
CASSLGQGLRETQYF
TGTGCCAGCAGTCTGGGACAGGGATTAAGAGAGACCCAGTACTTC
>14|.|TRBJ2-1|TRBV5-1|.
CASRLESSYNEQFF
TGCGCCAGCAGGCTGGAGAGCTCCTACAATGAGCAGTTCTTC
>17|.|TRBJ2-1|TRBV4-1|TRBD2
CASSQDAGTSGRHEQFF
TGCGCCAGCAGCCAAGACGCCGGGACTAGCGGGAGACATGAGCAGTTCTTC
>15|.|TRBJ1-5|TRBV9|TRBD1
CASSLGQGKSQPQHF
TGTGCCAGCAGCCTAGGACAGGGTAAGAGTCAGCCCCAGCATTTT
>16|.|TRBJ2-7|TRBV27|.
CASSLSMGLSGGEQYF
TGTGCCAGCAGTTTATCGATGGGCCTATCCGGGGGCGAGCAGTACTTC
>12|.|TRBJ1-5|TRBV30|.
CALQVPNQPQHF
TGTGCCTTACAGGTTCCCAATCAGCCCCAGCATTTT